This T cell receptor (beta chain) was sequenced during a study of molecular identifiers for immune sequencing clone quantification. As to this clonotype: The junction departs from germline at one end; a sequencing error may be responsible.

TCRdb analysed the PCR reads with MiXCR anew, one entry per CDR3 protein. Of 400,000 to 600,000 distinct CDR3 sequences listed, about a fifth were seen once; the top ten hold roughly 0.81%. Sequenced sample: naive CD8+ T cells from blood, with Jurkat cell RNA spiked in. Indicated subset: FACS-sorted CD8+CD4-CCR7+CD45RA+ naive T cells. The clonotype was recovered from a human donor in good health. Some libraries in this study had Jurkat cell RNA spiked in.

CDR3 nucleotides: TGTGCCGGCAGCCCCGGACCCAACACCGGGGAGCTGTTTTTT. It specifies CAGSPGPNTGELFF. V usage is TRBV3-1 and J usage is TRBJ2-2, with D unclear. CDR3 length: 14 residues. The germline gives CDR1 LGHDT, CDR2 YNNKEL (reference sequence).